The 6 T cell receptor beta chains given below trace back to one sample, sequenced in a study of blood T cell repertoires in COVID-19. Profiling relied on immunoSEQ multiplex PCR, and the TCRdb table lists in-frame clones only, not all of them. Of about 250,000 clones detected, around 80% appear once; the ten largest clones hold 27%. The sample consisted of peripheral blood. Every receptor here comes from a man aged 40-55 years with acute or convalescent COVID-19.

J is TRBJ2-7 and V is TRBV18, with D possibly TRBD1 on 5 matching bases. Deletions cut 1 base from V and 6 bases from J, with 13 bases between. Germline-derived CDR1 and CDR2 are KGHSH and LQKENI. The CDR3 length is 14 residues. CDR3 residues: CASSPRGQGTEQYF. CDR3 bases: TGTGCCAGCTCACCACGAGGACAAGGCACCGAGCAGTACTTC.

The rearrangement links TRBV5-5 to TRBJ2-7; TRBD1 agrees at 8 bases. Germline lookup yields CDR1 SGHKS and CDR2 YYEKEE (reference sequence). V lost 3 bases to trimming and J lost 7 bases; unmatched junction nucleotides: 9. The CDR3 totals 14 residues. The CDR3 coding sequence is TGTGCCAGCAGCTGGGGAACAGGGGGTGGGGAGCAGTACTTC. It specifies CASSWGTGGGEQYF.

The genes are TRBV7-2 and TRBJ2-7; TRBD2 agrees at 9 bases. Per germline, CDR1 SGHTA and CDR2 FQGNSA. Unmatched junction bases numbered 11, after V lost 5 bases and J lost 6 bases. The CDR3 sequence is 15 residues long. As DNA, the CDR3 is TGTGCCAGCAGCGGTCAGGGTAGCGGGAGAGGCGAGCAGTACTTC. Amino acid sequence: CASSGQGSGRGEQYF.

The chain employs TRBV12-3 or TRBV12-4 and TRBJ1-5; D is uncertain. V was clipped by 3 bases and J by 5 bases, with 8 bases between them. The CDR3 sequence is 13 residues long. The CDR3 DNA reads TGTGCCAGCAGTTTGGGCAGTCATCAGCCCCAGCATTTT. Protein: CASSLGSHQPQHF.

This clone is a singleton in its sample. The chain has TRBV19 and TRBJ1-2; D call uncertain. Germline V gives CDR1 LNHDA, CDR2 SQIVND (reference sequence). The V end lost 2 bases, the J end lost 0 bases, and 16 bases lay between the germline ends. The CDR3 length is 17 residues. CDR3 in DNA: TGTGCCAGTAGTATATCCGCCTGGTCTGACACTAACTATGGCTACACCTTC. Its protein product is CASSISAWSDTNYGYTF.

The gene calls are TRBV5-1 and TRBJ2-5, with a tentative D call TRBD2 (6 bases). The CDR3 consists of 16 residues. The V end lost 3 bases, the J end lost 0 bases, and 15 bases lay between the germline ends. Germline V gene lookup returns CDR1 SGHRS and CDR2 YFSETQ. The CDR3 is CASSSLGAGYQETQYF. The CDR3 region has the DNA TGCGCCAGCAGCTCGCTGGGAGCGGGCTACCAAGAGACCCAGTACTTC.